The 8 T cell receptor beta chains below all came from one sample that was sequenced in a study of cytomegalovirus exposure and HLA in healthy donors. 13 Jbeta primers and 60 Vbeta primers were used for the PCR. The protocol was immunoSEQ multiplex PCR, while the TCRdb copy is restricted to in-frame clones and leaves out a portion. This table holds 120,000 to 150,000 clones, around 86% found once. The source material was PBMCs. These receptors originate from a female donor in good health and CMV-seronegative.

The chain is built from TRBV5-1 and TRBJ2-5, with 11 positions matching TRBD1. Germline-derived CDR1 and CDR2 are SGHRS and YFSETQ. The CDR3 length is 14 residues. With V trimmed by 2 bases and J by 4 bases, 1 base remained unmatched. CDR3 coding DNA: TGCGCCAGCAGCTTAGGACAGGGGGCAGAGACCCAGTACTTC. It translates to CASSLGQGAETQYF.

This chain uses TRBV18 with TRBJ2-5; D may be TRBD1 (5 bases). The germline V gene encodes CDR1 KGHSH and CDR2 LQKENI. V was clipped by 2 bases and J by 2 bases, with 12 bases between them. The CDR3 runs 15 residues. The CDR3 nucleotides are TGTGCCAGCTCACCAGTTTTCAGGGATCAAGAGACCCAGTACTTC. It encodes CASSPVFRDQETQYF.

V and J are TRBV27 and TRBJ1-1; no clear D gene. Germline V gene data show CDR1 as MNHEY and CDR2 as SMNVEV (reference sequence). The CDR3 length is 13 residues. Deletions cut 3 bases from V and 1 base from J, with 6 bases between. In DNA form, the CDR3 reads TGTGCCAGCAGTTTGAGTAAGAACACTGAAGCTTTCTTT. It yields the protein CASSLSKNTEAFF.

CDR3 in DNA: TGCGCCAGCAGCCGGCGGACTGGTACTAGCACAGATACGCAGTATTTT. Translation: CASSRRTGTSTDTQYF. This chain links TRBV5-1 with TRBJ2-3; D perhaps matches TRBD2 (5 bases). Germline lookup yields CDR1 SGHRS and CDR2 YFSETQ. The CDR3 is 16 residues long. The ends were cut back, 4 bases at V and 0 bases at J, with 15 bases in the middle.

The CDR3 region is CASSLGLAGARDTQYF. As DNA, the CDR3 is TGTGCCAGCAGCCTAGGACTAGCGGGAGCTAGAGATACGCAGTATTTT. The genes are TRBV5-4 and TRBJ2-3; 13 bases line up with TRBD2. CDR3 length: 16 amino acids. The V segment lost 4 bases and the J segment 5 bases; nucleotides outside the gene matches: 7. Germline V CDR1 and CDR2: SGHNT, YYREEE (reference sequence).

The chain links TRBV29-1 to TRBJ2-2, with 7 bases matching TRBD1. With 7 bases clipped from V and 2 bases from J, the junction kept 4 bases outside the gene matches. This CDR3 region has 13 residues. CDR1 is SQVTM, CDR2 ANQGSEA, per germline. Written as DNA, the CDR3 is TGCAGCGCTAGACAGGGCAACACCGGGGAGCTGTTTTTT. Its translation is CSARQGNTGELFF.

The genes are TRBV6-5 and TRBJ1-1; D is possibly TRBD1 (6 bases). The germline CDR1 and CDR2 sequences are MNHEY and SVGAGI. This CDR3 spans 16 amino acids. Deletions cut 0 bases from V and 0 bases from J, with 11 bases between. This CDR3 is CASSYSKTGMNTEAFF. Written as DNA, the CDR3 is TGTGCCAGCAGTTACTCGAAAACAGGGATGAACACTGAAGCTTTCTTT.

Regarding this clone: One end of the junction varies from germline; a read error may be responsible. The rearrangement joins TRBV4-2 to TRBJ2-1; TRBD1 is a possible D gene (5 bases). Germline CDR1 reads LGHNA; CDR2 reads YNFKEQ. CDR3 length equals 14 residues. The CDR3 reads CASSPRDSYNGQFF. CDR3 sequence (DNA): TGTGCCAGCAGCCCCAGAGACAGTTACAATGGGCAGTTCTTC.